This is a list of T cell receptor beta chains from one sample in a study of T cell responses to AZD1222 COVID-19 vaccine. The table came from immunoSEQ multiplex PCR; TCRdb's copy has only in-frame clones and leaves some out. The sample contains about 120,000 clones, roughly 90% of which appear only once. Sequences were derived from peripheral blood, sampled on day 0 of AZD1222 vaccination. These receptors all come from an adult in good health. The CDR3 runs from the conserved cysteine through the conserved F or W. A D gene is named only where the DNA matches it firmly. Size values are once, few and many counts, or a class for expanded clones, and some rows have none.

TRBV11-3	TRBJ1-3	.	.	TGTGCCAGCAGCTTCCGACCGATCTCTGGAAACACCATATATTTT	CASSFRPISGNTIYF
TRBV11-2	TRBJ2-1	.	once	TGTGCCAGCAGCTTAGTAGGCTATAATGAGCAGTTCTTC	CASSLVGYNEQFF
TRBV28	TRBJ1-5	.	.	TGTGCCAGCAGTTTTCGGTCAGCTGATAGCAATCAGCCCCAGCATTTT	CASSFRSADSNQPQHF
TRBV3-1/TRBV3-2	TRBJ2-6	.	.	TGTGCCAGCAGCCAAGAATCGTCAGGGGTTCGGTATGGGGCCAACGTCCTGACTTTC	CASSQESSGVRYGANVLTF
TRBV5-1	TRBJ1-2	.	.	TGCGCCAGCAGCTTGGAGGGCGAACCTTATGGCTACACCTTC	CASSLEGEPYGYTF
TRBV4-1	TRBJ2-3	TRBD1	.	TGCGCCAGCAGCCTCGGACAGGGGGCTAACACAGATACGCAGTATTTT	CASSLGQGANTDTQYF
TRBV6-2/TRBV6-3	TRBJ1-4	TRBD1	once	TGTGCCAGCACCCCAGGGGGAGAAAAACTGTTTTTT	CASTPGGEKLFF
TRBV20-1	TRBJ1-1	.	once	TGCAGTGCTAGTCGGCAGGGCCCGAACACTGAAGCTTTCTTT	CSASRQGPNTEAFF
TRBV7-2	TRBJ1-2	.	few	TGTGCCAGCAGCCCTGGGGGAATCCTATGGGGCTACACCTTC	CASSPGGILWGYTF
TRBV5-1	TRBJ2-3	.	.	TGCGCCAGCAGCGGGGAAGTATGGGACGATACGCAGTATTTT	CASSGEVWDDTQYF
TRBV3-1/TRBV3-2	TRBJ1-1	.	.	TGTGCCAGCAGCCAAGTCCCGAACACTGAAGCTTTCTTT	CASSQVPNTEAFF
TRBV4-1	TRBJ1-5	.	.	TGCGCCAGCAGCCAAGGGATCCGCTCAGGGCGGAATCAGCCCCAGCATTTT	CASSQGIRSGRNQPQHF
TRBV7-9	TRBJ2-5	.	.	TGTGCCAGCAGCTTAATCGGAGGGGTACAGACCCAGTACTTC	CASSLIGGVQTQYF
TRBV11-2	TRBJ1-3	.	.	TGTGCCAGCAGCCTCCTGGGGCTACTGGCCTCTGGAAACACCATATATTTT	CASSLLGLLASGNTIYF
TRBV5-6	TRBJ2-1	.	.	TGTGCCAGCAGCGGGGGCACGACCTACAATGAGCAGTTCTTC	CASSGGTTYNEQFF
TRBV11-2	TRBJ2-1	.	.	TGTGCCAGCAGCTCAGACCCGAGCTCCTACAATGAGCAGTTCTTC	CASSSDPSSYNEQFF
TRBV27	TRBJ1-1	.	.	TGTGCCAGCACTGGCTCTCTATCGGGGGAGAAGTCCGGGTGGAACACTGAAGCTTTCTTT	CASTGSLSGEKSGWNTEAFF
TRBV11-3	TRBJ1-6	TRBD1	.	TGTGCCAGCAGCCAATTGTCGGCAGGGGGTTCACCCCTCCACTTT	CASSQLSAGGSPLHF
TRBV11-3	TRBJ2-7	TRBD1	.	TGTGCCAGTCAGACAGGGGGGAGCTCCTACGAGCAGTACTTC	CASQTGGSSYEQYF
TRBV7-2	TRBJ2-6	.	.	TGTGCCAGCAGCTTGGGGCGCTCTGGGGCCAACGTCCTGACTTTC	CASSLGRSGANVLTF
TRBV3-1/TRBV3-2	TRBJ2-5	TRBD1	.	TGTGCCAGCAGCCCTATGGGGCAGGGGGACGAGACCCAGTACTTC	CASSPMGQGDETQYF
TRBV30	TRBJ1-4	.	.	TGTGCCTGGAGTGTCCGGGAAGAAAAACTGTTTTTT	CAWSVREEKLFF
TRBV27	TRBJ2-7	TRBD1	.	TGTGCCAGCAGTTTTTTGACAGGGCAAAAGCAGTACTTC	CASSFLTGQKQYF
TRBV10-3	TRBJ2-1	.	.	TGTGCCATCAGTGGATCCTACAATGAGCAGTTCTTC	CAISGSYNEQFF
TRBV5-1	TRBJ2-1	.	.	TGCGCCAGCAGCTCCCCTGGGGACTCCGGGGGTAATGAGCAGTTCTTC	CASSSPGDSGGNEQFF
TRBV27	TRBJ2-3	.	.	TGTGCCAGCAGTTTATCGTTAGTGGGGTATCCAGATACGCAGTATTTT	CASSLSLVGYPDTQYF
TRBV11-2	TRBJ1-2	TRBD1	.	TGTGCCAGCAGCTTGGGTGGGACAGTCTATGGCTACACCTTC	CASSLGGTVYGYTF
TRBV19	TRBJ1-2	TRBD1	.	TGTGCCAGTAGTGACCCCGGGACAGGACTCGGCTACACCTTC	CASSDPGTGLGYTF
TRBV4-1	TRBJ1-1	.	.	TGCGCCAGCAGACAGGGTAACACTGAAGCTTTCTTT	CASRQGNTEAFF
TRBV7-9	TRBJ1-2	.	few	TGTGCCAGCAGCTTAACCAGGGGAGATGGCTACACCTTC	CASSLTRGDGYTF
TRBV5-1	TRBJ1-4	TRBD1	.	TGCGCCAGCAGCAAGGGACAGCTAATGAGGGATGAAAAACTGTTTTTT	CASSKGQLMRDEKLFF
TRBV5-1	TRBJ2-1	.	.	TGCGCCAGCAGCCCCTACGGAAGGACAAGCTCCTACAATGAGCAGTTCTTC	CASSPYGRTSSYNEQFF
TRBV28	TRBJ1-2	.	.	TGTGCCAGCCAAGCGCGAGAGGGTGGCTACACCTTC	CASQAREGGYTF
TRBV7-2	TRBJ2-5	.	.	TGTGCCAGCAGCTTAGAAGGCAGGCCCCTCTACTTC	CASSLEGRPLYF
TRBV7-3	TRBJ1-2	.	once	TGTGCCAGCAGCTTAAAAGGGGGAGTAGCTAACTATGGCTACACCTTC	CASSLKGGVANYGYTF
TRBV28	TRBJ2-1	TRBD1	.	TGTGCCAGCAGCGGACAGGTATACAATGAGCAGTTCTTC	CASSGQVYNEQFF
TRBV28	TRBJ1-5	.	.	TGTGCCAGCATCGTAGGGGCCGGTTTTGGGCCCCAGCATTTT	CASIVGAGFGPQHF
TRBV7-3	TRBJ2-3	.	.	TGTGCCAGCAGGGCAACCTCCACAGATACGCAGTATTTT	CASRATSTDTQYF
TRBV10-1	TRBJ1-5	.	.	TGCGCCAGCAGTGAGGGGAAGGGCGGTCAGCCCCAGCATTTT	CASSEGKGGQPQHF
TRBV28	TRBJ1-2	TRBD1	few	TGTGCCAGCAGAAGGACAGGGGGATATGGCTACACCTTC	CASRRTGGYGYTF
TRBV19	TRBJ1-2	.	.	TGTGCCAGTAGTATTGGACCATATGGCTACACCTTC	CASSIGPYGYTF
TRBV5-1	TRBJ1-6	.	.	TGCGCCAGCAGCTGGGAGGGATATAATTCACCCCTCCACTTT	CASSWEGYNSPLHF
TRBV3-1/TRBV3-2	TRBJ1-2	TRBD1	.	TGTGCCAGCAGCCAACACGGACAGGGAGTCGGTGGCTACACCTTC	CASSQHGQGVGGYTF
TRBV19	TRBJ2-7	.	.	TGTGCCAGTAGTCTCCGCGGGAACTCCTACGAGCAGTACTTC	CASSLRGNSYEQYF
TRBV3-1/TRBV3-2	TRBJ2-1	TRBD2	.	TGTGCCAGCAGCCAACCTAGCGGGGGCCTGGCGGACAATGAGCAGTTCTTC	CASSQPSGGLADNEQFF
TRBV2	TRBJ1-2	TRBD1	.	TGTGCCAGCAAAGACCGGGACAGGGCCTATGGCTACACCTTC	CASKDRDRAYGYTF
TRBV12-3/TRBV12-4	TRBJ1-1	.	.	TGTGCCAGCAGTGATGACATGAACACTGAAGCTTTCTTT	CASSDDMNTEAFF
TRBV10-2	TRBJ2-1	.	.	TGCGCCAGCAAGGGGACCACGGGTAATGAGCAGTTCTTC	CASKGTTGNEQFF
TRBV28	TRBJ2-5	.	.	TGTGCCAGCAGTTTAGGGGGACGGGGGCGTGAGACCCAGTACTTC	CASSLGGRGRETQYF
TRBV30	TRBJ2-7	TRBD1	.	TGTGCCTGGAGTACGGGGACAGGGTACTACGAGCAGTACTTC	CAWSTGTGYYEQYF
TRBV12-3/TRBV12-4	TRBJ2-1	.	.	TGTGCCAGCAGTATGAACAATGAGCAGTTCTTC	CASSMNNEQFF
TRBV7-9	TRBJ2-1	TRBD2	.	TGTGCCAGCAGCCCCACTAGCGGGGGCTACATTGAGCAGTTCTTC	CASSPTSGGYIEQFF
TRBV7-2	TRBJ2-3	.	.	TGTGCCAGCAGCGCAGGGTGGGGGCTCTCCACAGATACGCAGTATTTT	CASSAGWGLSTDTQYF
TRBV29-1	TRBJ2-7	TRBD1	.	TGCAGCGTTGACGGGACAGAGAGCTCCTACGAGCAGTACTTC	CSVDGTESSYEQYF
TRBV9	TRBJ2-3	TRBD2	few	TGTGCCAGCAGCCCGGGGACTATGGCGCAGTATTTT	CASSPGTMAQYF